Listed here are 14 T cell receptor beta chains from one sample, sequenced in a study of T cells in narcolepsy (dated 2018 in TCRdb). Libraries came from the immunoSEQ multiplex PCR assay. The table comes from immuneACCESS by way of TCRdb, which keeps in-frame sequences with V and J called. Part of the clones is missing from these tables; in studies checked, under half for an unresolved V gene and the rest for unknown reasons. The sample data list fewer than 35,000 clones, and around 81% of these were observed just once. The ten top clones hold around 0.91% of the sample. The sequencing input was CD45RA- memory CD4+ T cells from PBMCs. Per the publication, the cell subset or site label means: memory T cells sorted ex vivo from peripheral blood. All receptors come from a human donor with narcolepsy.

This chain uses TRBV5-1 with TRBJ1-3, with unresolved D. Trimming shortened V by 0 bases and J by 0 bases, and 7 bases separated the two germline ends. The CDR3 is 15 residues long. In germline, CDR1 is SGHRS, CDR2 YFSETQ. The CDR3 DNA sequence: TGCGCCAGCAGCTTGGACGGGAGCTCTGGAAACACCATATATTTT. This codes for CASSLDGSSGNTIYF.

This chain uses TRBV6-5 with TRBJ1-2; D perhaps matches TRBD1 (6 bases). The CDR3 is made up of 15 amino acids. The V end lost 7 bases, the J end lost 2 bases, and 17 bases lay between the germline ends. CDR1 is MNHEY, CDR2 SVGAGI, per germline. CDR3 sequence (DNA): TGTGCCAGCAACGCACTCGGGACATCAAACTATGGCTACACCTTC. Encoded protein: CASNALGTSNYGYTF.

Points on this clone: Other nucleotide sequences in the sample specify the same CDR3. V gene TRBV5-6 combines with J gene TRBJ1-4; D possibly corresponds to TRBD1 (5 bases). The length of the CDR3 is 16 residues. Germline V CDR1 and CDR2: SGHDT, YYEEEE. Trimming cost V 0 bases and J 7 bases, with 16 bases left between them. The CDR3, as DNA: TGTGCCAGCAGCTTGGCCCAAGGGGCAATGGGTGAAAAACTGTTTTTT. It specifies CASSLAQGAMGEKLFF.

The CDR3 sequence: CASSPLPTGKNTEAFF. CDR3 bases: TGTGCCAGCTCACCATTACCGACAGGGAAGAACACTGAAGCTTTCTTT. The chain recombines TRBV18 with TRBJ1-1; TRBD1 agrees at 7 bases. This CDR3 has 16 amino acids. V shed 2 bases and J 1 base; nucleotides not matched to a gene: 7. Germline lookup yields CDR1 KGHSH and CDR2 LQKENI. Full variable domain (outside the CDR3, taken from reference TRBV18 and TRBJ1-1): NAGVMQNPRHLVRRRGQEARLRCSPMKGHSHVYWYRQLPEEGLKFMVYLQKENIIDESGMPKERFSAEFPKEGPSILRIQQVVRGDSAAYFCASSPLPTGKNTEAFFGQGTRLTVV.

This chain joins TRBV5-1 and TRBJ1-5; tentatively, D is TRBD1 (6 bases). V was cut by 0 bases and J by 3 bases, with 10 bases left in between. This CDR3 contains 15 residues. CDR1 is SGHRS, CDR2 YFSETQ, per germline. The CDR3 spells CASSLAGVANQPQHF. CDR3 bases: TGCGCCAGCAGCTTGGCAGGGGTAGCCAATCAGCCCCAGCATTTT.

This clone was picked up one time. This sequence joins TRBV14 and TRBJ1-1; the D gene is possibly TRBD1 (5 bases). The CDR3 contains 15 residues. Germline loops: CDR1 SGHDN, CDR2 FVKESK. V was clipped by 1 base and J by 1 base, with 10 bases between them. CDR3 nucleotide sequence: TGTGCCAGCAGCCAAGTGTGGACACAGAACACTGAAGCTTTCTTT. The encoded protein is CASSQVWTQNTEAFF.

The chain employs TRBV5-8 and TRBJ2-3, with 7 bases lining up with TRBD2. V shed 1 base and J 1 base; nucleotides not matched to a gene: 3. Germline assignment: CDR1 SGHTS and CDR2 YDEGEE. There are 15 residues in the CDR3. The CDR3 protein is CASSLSGGGTDTQYF. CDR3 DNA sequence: TGTGCCAGCAGCTTGTCGGGGGGAGGCACAGATACGCAGTATTTT.

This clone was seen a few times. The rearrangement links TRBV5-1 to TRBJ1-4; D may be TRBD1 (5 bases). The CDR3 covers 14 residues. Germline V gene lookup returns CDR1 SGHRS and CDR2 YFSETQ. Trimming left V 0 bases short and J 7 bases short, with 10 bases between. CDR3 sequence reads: CASSLEGRGEKLFF. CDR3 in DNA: TGCGCCAGCAGCTTGGAGGGGAGGGGTGAAAAACTGTTTTTT.

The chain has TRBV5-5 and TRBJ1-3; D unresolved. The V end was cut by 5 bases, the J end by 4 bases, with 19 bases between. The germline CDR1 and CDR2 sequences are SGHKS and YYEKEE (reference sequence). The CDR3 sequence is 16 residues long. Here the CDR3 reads CASSRDPNVKGNTIYF. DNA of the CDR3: TGTGCCAGCAGTCGTGACCCCAACGTGAAGGGAAACACCATATATTTT.

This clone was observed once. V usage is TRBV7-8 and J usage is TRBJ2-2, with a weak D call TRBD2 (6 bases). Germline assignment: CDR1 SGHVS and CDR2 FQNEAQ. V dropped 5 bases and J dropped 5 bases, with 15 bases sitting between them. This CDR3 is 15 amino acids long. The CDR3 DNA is TGTGCCAGCAGCCCCAATGCCGGGGGAACCGGGGAGCTGTTTTTT. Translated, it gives CASSPNAGGTGELFF.

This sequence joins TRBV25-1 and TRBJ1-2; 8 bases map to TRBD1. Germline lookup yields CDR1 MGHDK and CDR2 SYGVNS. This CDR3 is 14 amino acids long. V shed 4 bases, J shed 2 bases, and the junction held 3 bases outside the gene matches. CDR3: CASSVGTGNYGYTF. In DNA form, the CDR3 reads TGTGCCAGCAGTGTCGGGACAGGCAACTATGGCTACACCTTC.

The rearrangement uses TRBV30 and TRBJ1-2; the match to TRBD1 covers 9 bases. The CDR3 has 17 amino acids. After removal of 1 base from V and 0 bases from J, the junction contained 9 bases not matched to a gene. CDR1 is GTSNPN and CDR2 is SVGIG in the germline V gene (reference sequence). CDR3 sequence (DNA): TGTGCCTGGAGTGGCTTGGGGACAGGGAACCCTAACTATGGCTACACCTTC. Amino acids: CAWSGLGTGNPNYGYTF.

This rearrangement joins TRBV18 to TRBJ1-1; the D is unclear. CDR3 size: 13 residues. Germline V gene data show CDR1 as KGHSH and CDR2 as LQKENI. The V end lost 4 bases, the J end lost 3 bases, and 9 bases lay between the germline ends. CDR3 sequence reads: CASSQTVDTEAFF. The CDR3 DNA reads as TGTGCCAGCTCACAGACGGTGGACACTGAAGCTTTCTTT.

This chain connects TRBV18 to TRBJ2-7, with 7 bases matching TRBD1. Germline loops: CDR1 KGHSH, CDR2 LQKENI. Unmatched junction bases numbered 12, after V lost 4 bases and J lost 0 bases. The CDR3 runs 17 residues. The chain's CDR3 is CASSLPGQLFNSYEQYF. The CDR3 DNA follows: TGTGCCAGCTCACTCCCGGGACAGTTATTTAACTCCTACGAGCAGTACTTC.